A selection of T cell receptor beta chains follows, all from one sample in a study of breast tumors, draining lymph nodes, adjacent tissues. MiXCR, run by TCRdb on the multiplex PCR reads, gives a single entry per CDR3 protein. The repertoire holds over 130,000 distinct CDR3 sequences, with around a third as singletons. The sample taken for sequencing was axillary lymph node tissue. These receptor sequences come from a female donor with breast cancer. Some clones in this sample may be carry-over from other donors' samples. The CDR3 runs from the conserved cysteine through the conserved F or W. Fields, in order: J gene, clone size, V gene, CDR3 protein. Size is stated for part of the rows, as once, few or many counts, or as a class when the clone is expanded.

J: TRBJ2-1; size: many; V: TRBV5-5; CDR3: CASRSLGSYNEQFF
J: TRBJ1-3; size: many; V: TRBV19; CDR3: CASSIGHSSGNTIYF
J: TRBJ2-1; size: many; V: TRBV3-1; CDR3: CASSREAGGRWEQFF
J: TRBJ2-1; size: NA; V: TRBV20-1; CDR3: CNASSYNEQSF
J: TRBJ1-2; size: many; V: TRBV20-1; CDR3: CSARLQGGLHYGYTF
J: TRBJ2-3; size: many; V: TRBV9; CDR3: CASSKQPLATTDTQYF
J: TRBJ2-6; size: NA; V: TRBV2; CDR3: CASSFGGGSGANVLTF
J: TRBJ2-1; size: many; V: TRBV7-2; CDR3: CASSLGAGGRNNEQFF
J: TRBJ2-1; size: many; V: TRBV11-2; CDR3: CASSLAGYNEQFF
J: TRBJ2-5; size: many; V: TRBV18; CDR3: CASSPQGQETQYF
J: TRBJ1-2; size: NA; V: TRBV2; CDR3: CASSEAESGGGYTF
J: TRBJ1-3; size: many; V: TRBV2; CDR3: CASGSSGNTIYF
J: TRBJ2-4; size: few; V: TRBV20-1; CDR3: CSAVSGGGTRGRNIQYF
J: TRBJ2-1; size: few; V: TRBV5-6; CDR3: CASSPDRGEVYNEQFF
J: TRBJ2-3; size: many; V: TRBV5-5; CDR3: CASSPPGTKTDTQYF
J: TRBJ2-2; size: many; V: TRBV6-5; CDR3: CASSLFRGGDRELFF
J: TRBJ1-5; size: NA; V: TRBV18; CDR3: CASSPGQGAQPQHF
J: TRBJ2-5; size: NA; V: TRBV2; CDR3: CASRRPTETQYF
J: TRBJ1-2; size: NA; V: TRBV5-1; CDR3: CVSSTLDSNYGYTF
J: TRBJ1-2; size: many; V: TRBV6-1; CDR3: CASETGSYGYTF
J: TRBJ1-5; size: many; V: TRBV5-1; CDR3: CASSPRIPQGNQPQHF
J: TRBJ2-5; size: many; V: TRBV19; CDR3: CASSTGALRTGEDLYF
J: TRBJ2-1; size: many; V: TRBV12-3/TRBV12-4; CDR3: CASSFIGRLGLSNNEQFF
J: TRBJ2-3; size: many; V: TRBV7-3; CDR3: CASSPGGVTDTQYF
J: TRBJ2-5; size: NA; V: TRBV20-1; CDR3: CSAREGEGANQETQYF
J: TRBJ2-1; size: many; V: TRBV9; CDR3: CASSVGKRGTPLDEQFF
J: TRBJ2-2; size: many; V: TRBV5-1; CDR3: CASSFNGGANTGELFF
J: TRBJ2-1; size: many; V: TRBV20-1; CDR3: CSARNGGNEQFF
J: TRBJ2-3; size: few; V: TRBV15; CDR3: CASSQVTSGVAGRSTDTQYF
J: TRBJ1-4; size: many; V: TRBV2; CDR3: CASSQEGLHPLATNEKLFF
J: TRBJ2-1; size: many; V: TRBV7-3; CDR3: CASSQAARGAEQFF
J: TRBJ1-2; size: many; V: TRBV7-8; CDR3: CASSPTRGDYGYTF
J: TRBJ1-5; size: many; V: TRBV20-1; CDR3: CSARDTSNQPQHF
J: NA; size: NA; V: TRBV7-9; CDR3: CASSLLGTANNEQYF
J: TRBJ2-7; size: many; V: TRBV5-1; CDR3: CASSLVGTHTTIEQYF
J: TRBJ1-2; size: NA; V: TRBV5-6; CDR3: CASSLGGGYGYTF
J: TRBJ1-5; size: many; V: TRBV20-1; CDR3: CSAWAGNQPQHF
J: TRBJ2-5; size: NA; V: TRBV19; CDR3: CASRVGLQGNTF
J: TRBJ1-2; size: many; V: TRBV2; CDR3: CASSPDRGVFYGYTF
J: TRBJ1-4; size: many; V: TRBV18; CDR3: CASSPLDRDELFF
J: TRBJ1-5; size: many; V: TRBV30; CDR3: CAWSYGGGSNQPQHF
J: TRBJ1-5; size: many; V: TRBV7-9; CDR3: CASSGRGTGVHQPQHF
J: TRBJ1-3; size: once; V: TRBV29-1; CDR3: CSVEGVSGNTIYF
J: TRBJ2-2; size: few; V: TRBV28; CDR3: CASSRSGATGELFF